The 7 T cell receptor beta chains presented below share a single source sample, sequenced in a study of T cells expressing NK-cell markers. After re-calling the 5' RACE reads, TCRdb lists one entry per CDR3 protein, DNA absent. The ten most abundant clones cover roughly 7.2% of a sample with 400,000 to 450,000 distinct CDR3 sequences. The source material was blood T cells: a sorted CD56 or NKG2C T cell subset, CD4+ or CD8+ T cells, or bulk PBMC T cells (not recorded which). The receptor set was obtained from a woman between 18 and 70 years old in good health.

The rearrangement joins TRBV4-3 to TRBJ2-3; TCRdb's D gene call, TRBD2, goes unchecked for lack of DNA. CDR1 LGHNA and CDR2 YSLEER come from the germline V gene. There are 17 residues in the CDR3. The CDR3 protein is CASSHTLPSGSTDTQYF.

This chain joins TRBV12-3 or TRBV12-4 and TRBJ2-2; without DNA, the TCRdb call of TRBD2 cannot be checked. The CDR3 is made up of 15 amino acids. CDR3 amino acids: CASRTGTQNTGELFF.

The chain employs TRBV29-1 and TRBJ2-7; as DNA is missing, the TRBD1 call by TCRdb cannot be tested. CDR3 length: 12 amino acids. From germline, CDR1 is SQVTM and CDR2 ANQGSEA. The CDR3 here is CSVGDRGTEQYF.

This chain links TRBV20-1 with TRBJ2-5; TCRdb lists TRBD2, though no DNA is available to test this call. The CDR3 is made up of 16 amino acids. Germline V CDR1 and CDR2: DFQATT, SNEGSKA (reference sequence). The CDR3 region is CSARWTSGKYRETQYF.

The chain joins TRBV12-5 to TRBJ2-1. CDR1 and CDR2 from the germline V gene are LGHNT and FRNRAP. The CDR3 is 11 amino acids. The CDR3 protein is CASGRYNEQFF.

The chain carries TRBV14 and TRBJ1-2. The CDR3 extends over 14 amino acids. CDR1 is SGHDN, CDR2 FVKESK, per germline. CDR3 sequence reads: CASSQIEPTYGYTF.

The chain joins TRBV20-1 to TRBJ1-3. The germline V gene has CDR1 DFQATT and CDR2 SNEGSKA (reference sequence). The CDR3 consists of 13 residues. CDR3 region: CSASSDSGNTIYF.